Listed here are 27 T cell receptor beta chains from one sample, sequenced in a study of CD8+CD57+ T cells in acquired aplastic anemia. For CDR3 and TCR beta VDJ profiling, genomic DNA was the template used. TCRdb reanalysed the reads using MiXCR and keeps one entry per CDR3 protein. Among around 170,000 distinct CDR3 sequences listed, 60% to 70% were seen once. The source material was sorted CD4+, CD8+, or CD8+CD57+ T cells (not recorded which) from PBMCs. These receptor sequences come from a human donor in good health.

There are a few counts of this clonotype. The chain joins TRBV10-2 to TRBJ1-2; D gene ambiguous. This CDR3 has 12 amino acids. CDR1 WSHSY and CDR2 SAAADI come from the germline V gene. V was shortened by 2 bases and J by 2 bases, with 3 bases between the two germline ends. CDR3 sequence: CASSETNYGYTF. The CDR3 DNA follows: TGCGCCAGCAGTGAGACAAACTATGGCTACACCTTC.

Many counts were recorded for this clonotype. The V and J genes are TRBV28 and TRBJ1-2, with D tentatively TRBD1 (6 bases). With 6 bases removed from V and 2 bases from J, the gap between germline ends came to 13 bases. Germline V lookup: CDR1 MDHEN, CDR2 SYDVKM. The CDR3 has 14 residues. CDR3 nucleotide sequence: TGTGCCAGCAGCCGGACAGAGGAGAACTATGGCTACACCTTC. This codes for CASSRTEENYGYTF.

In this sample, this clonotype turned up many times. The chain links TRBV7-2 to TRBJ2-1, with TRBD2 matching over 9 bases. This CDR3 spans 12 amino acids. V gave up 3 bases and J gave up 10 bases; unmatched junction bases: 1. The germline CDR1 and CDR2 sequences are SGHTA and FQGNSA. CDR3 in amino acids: CASSFGLAEQFF. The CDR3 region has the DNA TGTGCCAGCAGCTTTGGACTAGCGGAGCAGTTCTTC.

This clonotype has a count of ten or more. CDR3 protein: CSASGTSGNTYEQYF. Written as DNA, the CDR3 is TGCAGTGCTAGTGGGACTAGCGGGAACACCTACGAGCAGTACTTC. The V call is TRBV20-1, the J call TRBJ2-7, with TRBD2 matching 13 bases. CDR3 length equals 15 residues. The trim removed 3 bases at V and 2 bases at J, leaving 4 bases unmatched. Germline CDR1 reads DFQATT; CDR2 reads SNEGSKA (reference sequence).

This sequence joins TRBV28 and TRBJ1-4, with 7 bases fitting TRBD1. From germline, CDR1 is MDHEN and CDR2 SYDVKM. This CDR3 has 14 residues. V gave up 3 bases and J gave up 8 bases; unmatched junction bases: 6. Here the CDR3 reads CASSFRDSGEKLFF. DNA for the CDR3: TGTGCCAGCAGTTTTCGGGACAGTGGAGAAAAACTGTTTTTT.

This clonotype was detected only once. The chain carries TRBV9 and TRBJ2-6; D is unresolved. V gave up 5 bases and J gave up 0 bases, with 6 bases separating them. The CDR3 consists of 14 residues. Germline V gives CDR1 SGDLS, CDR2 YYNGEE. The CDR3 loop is CASSDDSGANVLTF. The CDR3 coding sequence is TGTGCCAGCAGTGACGACTCTGGGGCCAACGTCCTGACTTTC.

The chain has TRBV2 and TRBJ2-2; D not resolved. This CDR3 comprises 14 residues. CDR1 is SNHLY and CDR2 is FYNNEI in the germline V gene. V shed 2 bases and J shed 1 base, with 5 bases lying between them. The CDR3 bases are TGTGCCAGCAGTGAAACCATGAACACCGGGGAGCTGTTTTTT. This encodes CASSETMNTGELFF.

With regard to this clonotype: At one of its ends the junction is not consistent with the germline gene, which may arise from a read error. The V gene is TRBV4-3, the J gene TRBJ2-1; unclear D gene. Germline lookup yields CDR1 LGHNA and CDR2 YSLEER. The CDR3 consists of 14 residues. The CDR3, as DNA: TGCGCCAGCAGCCACAGCCCGTCCTACAACGAGCAGTTCTTC. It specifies CASSHSPSYNEQFF.

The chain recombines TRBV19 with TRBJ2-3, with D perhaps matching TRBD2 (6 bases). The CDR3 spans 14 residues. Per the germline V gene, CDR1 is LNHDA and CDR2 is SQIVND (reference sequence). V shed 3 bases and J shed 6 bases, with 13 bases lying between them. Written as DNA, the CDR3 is TGTGCCAGTAGTATGCAGCGGGCATCGGATACGCAGTATTTT. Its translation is CASSMQRASDTQYF.

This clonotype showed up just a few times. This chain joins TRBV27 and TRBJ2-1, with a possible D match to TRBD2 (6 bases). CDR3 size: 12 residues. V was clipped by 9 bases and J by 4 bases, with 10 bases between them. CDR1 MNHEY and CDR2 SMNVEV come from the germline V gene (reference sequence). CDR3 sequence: CASTSTYNEQFF. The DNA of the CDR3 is TGTGCCAGTACTAGCACTTACAATGAGCAGTTCTTC.

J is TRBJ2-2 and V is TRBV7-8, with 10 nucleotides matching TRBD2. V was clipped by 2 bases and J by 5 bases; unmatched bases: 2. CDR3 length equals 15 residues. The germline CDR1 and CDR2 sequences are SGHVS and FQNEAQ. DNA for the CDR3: TGTGCCAGCAGCTTACTAGCGGGAGATACCGGGGAGCTGTTTTTT. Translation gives CASSLLAGDTGELFF.

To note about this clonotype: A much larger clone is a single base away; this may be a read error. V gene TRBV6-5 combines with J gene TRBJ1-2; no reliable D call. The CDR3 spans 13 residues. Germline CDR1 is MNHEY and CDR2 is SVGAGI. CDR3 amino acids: CASSYSELVGYAF. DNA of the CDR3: TGTGCCAGCAGTTACTCGGAATTGGTTGGCTACGCCTTC.

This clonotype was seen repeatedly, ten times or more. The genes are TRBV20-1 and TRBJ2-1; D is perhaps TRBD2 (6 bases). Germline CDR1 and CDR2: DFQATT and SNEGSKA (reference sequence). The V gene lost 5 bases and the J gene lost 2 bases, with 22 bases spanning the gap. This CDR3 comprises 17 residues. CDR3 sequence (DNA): TGCAGTGCTCCATTATCTGGGGACGGAGGGACCTACAATGAGCAGTTCTTC. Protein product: CSAPLSGDGGTYNEQFF.

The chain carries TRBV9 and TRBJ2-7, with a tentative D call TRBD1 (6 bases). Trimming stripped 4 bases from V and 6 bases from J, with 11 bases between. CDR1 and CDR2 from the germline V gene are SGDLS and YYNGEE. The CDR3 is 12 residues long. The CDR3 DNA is TGTGCCAGCAGCCAAACAGGGCCCGAGCAGTACTTC. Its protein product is CASSQTGPEQYF.

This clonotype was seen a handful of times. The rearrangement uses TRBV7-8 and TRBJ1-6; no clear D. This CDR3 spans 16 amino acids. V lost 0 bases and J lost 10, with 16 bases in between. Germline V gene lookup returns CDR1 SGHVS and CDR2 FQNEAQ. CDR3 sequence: CASSLAPGARSSPLHF. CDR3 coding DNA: TGTGCCAGCAGCTTAGCGCCAGGCGCTCGCAGCTCACCCCTCCACTTT.

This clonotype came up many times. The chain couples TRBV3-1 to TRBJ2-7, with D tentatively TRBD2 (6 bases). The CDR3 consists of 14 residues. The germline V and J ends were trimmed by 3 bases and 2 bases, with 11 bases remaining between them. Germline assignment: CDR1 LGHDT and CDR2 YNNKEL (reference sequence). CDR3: CASSQYWGAYEQYF. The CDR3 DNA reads TGTGCCAGCAGCCAGTATTGGGGGGCCTACGAGCAGTACTTC.

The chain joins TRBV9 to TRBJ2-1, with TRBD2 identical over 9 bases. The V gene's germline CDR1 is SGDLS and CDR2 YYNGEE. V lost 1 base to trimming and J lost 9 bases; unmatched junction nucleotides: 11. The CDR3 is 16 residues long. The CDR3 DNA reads TGTGCCAGCAGCGTAAATGAGCGGGGGGTCTCGGGTGAGCAGTTCTTC. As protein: CASSVNERGVSGEQFF.

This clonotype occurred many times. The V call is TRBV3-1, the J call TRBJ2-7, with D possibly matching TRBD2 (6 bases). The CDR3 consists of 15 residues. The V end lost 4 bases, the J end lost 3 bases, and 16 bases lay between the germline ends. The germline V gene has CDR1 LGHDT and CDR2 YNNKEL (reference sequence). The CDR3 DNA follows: TGTGCCAGCAGCCCTTCCTGGGGACTCAACTACGAGCAGTACTTC. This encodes CASSPSWGLNYEQYF.

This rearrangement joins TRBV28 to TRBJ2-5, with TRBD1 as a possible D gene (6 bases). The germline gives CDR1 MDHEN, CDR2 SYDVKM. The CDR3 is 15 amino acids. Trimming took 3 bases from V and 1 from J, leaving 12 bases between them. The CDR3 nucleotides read TGTGCCAGCAGTTTCCCCGGACAGACCCAAGAGACCCAGTACTTC. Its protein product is CASSFPGQTQETQYF.

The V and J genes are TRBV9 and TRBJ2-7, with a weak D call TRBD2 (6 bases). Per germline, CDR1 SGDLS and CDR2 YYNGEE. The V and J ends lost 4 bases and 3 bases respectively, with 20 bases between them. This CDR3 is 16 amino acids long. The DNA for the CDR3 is TGTGCCAGCAGCCAAGATGAAACGGGAGTAAGCTACGAGCAGTACTTC. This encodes CASSQDETGVSYEQYF.

The CDR3 sequence: CASSRGGGHEQYF. CDR3 in DNA: TGTGCCAGCAGCCGTGGGGGGGGCCACGAGCAGTACTTC. The rearrangement joins TRBV7-3 to TRBJ2-7; the D gene is possibly TRBD2 (7 bases). The CDR3 totals 13 residues. Per germline, CDR1 SGHTA and CDR2 FQGTGA. V lost 5 bases, J lost 5 bases, and 13 bases lay in between.

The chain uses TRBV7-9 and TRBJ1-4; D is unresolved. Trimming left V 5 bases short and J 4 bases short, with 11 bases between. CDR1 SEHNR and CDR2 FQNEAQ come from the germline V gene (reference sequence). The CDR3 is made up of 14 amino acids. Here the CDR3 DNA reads TGTGCCAGCAGCCAAGGGCAGATTAATGAAAAACTGTTTTTT. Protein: CASSQGQINEKLFF. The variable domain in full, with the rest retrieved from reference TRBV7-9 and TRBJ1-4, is DTGVSQNPRHKITKRGQNVTFRCDPISEHNRLYWYRQTLGQGPEFLTYFQNEAQLEKSRLLSDRFSAERPKGSFSTLEIQRTEQGDSAMYLCASSQGQINEKLFFGSGTQLSVL.

CDR3 sequence reads: CASSNSDGGGNEQFF. Written as DNA, the CDR3 is TGCGCCAGCAGCAACAGTGACGGTGGTGGGAATGAGCAGTTCTTC. This chain uses TRBV5-1 with TRBJ2-1; no clear D. Between the trimmed V and J ends, which lost 4 bases and 7 bases, there was a span of 18 bases. The CDR3 length is 15 residues. Germline V gene lookup returns CDR1 SGHRS and CDR2 YFSETQ.

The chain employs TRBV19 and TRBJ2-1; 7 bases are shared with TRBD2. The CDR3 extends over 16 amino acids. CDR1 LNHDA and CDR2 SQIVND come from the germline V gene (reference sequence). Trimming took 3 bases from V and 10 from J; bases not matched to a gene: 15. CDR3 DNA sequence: TGTGCCAGTAGTATCTGGGAGGGCAGTTCGAGTCGGGAGCAGTTCTTC. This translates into CASSIWEGSSSREQFF.

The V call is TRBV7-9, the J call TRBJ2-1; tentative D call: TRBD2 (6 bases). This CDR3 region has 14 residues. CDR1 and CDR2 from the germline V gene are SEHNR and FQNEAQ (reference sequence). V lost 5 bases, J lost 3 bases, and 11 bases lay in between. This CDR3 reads CASSQGGNYNEQFF. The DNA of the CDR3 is TGTGCCAGCAGCCAGGGCGGGAACTACAATGAGCAGTTCTTC.

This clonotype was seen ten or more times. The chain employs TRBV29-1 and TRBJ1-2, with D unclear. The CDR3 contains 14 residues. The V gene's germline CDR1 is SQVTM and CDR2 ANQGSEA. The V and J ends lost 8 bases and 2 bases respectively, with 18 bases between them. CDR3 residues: CSTEDAEQNYGYTF. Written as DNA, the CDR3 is TGCAGCACGGAAGATGCGGAACAGAACTATGGCTACACCTTC.

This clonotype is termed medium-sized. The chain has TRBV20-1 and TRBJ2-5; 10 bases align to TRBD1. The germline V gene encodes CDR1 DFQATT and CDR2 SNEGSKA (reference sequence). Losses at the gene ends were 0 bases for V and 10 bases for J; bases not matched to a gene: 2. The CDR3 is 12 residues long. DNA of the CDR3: TGCAGTGCTAGAGAGGACAGGGGGGACCAGTACTTC. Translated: CSAREDRGDQYF.